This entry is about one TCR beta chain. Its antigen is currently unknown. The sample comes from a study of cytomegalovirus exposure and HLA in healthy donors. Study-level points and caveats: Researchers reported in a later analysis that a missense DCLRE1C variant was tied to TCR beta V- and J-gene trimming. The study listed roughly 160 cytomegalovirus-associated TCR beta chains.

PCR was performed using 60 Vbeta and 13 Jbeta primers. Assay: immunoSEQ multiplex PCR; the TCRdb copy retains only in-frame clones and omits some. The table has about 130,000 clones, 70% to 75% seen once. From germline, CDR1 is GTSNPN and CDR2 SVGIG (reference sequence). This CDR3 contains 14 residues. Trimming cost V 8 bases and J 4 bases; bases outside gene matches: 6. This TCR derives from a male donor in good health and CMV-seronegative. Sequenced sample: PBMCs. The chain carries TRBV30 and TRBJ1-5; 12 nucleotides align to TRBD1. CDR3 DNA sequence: TGTGCCACTAGGGACAGGGGGCGGAATCAGCCCCAGCATTTT. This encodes CATRDRGRNQPQHF.